This passage covers 5 T cell receptor beta chains from one sample sequenced in a study of blood T cell repertoires in COVID-19. Method: immunoSEQ multiplex PCR; TCRdb's copy keeps in-frame clones and lacks some. The data contain about 430,000 clones, 70% to 90% of them singletons. Input material: PBMCs or T cells enriched from blood (not recorded which). Receptors were obtained from a woman younger than 30 who had been exposed to COVID-19.

Worth noting for this clone: Other DNA sequences within the sample encode an identical CDR3. The chain has TRBV7-9 and TRBJ1-1, with TRBD1 matching over 7 bases. The germline V gene encodes CDR1 SEHNR and CDR2 FQNEAQ (reference sequence). The CDR3 extends over 13 amino acids. Unmatched junction bases numbered 4, after V lost 5 bases and J lost 4 bases. CDR3 sequence reads: CASSPTGSTEAFF. In nucleotides, the CDR3 is TGTGCCAGCAGCCCGACAGGGAGCACTGAAGCTTTCTTT.

V is TRBV5-1 and J is TRBJ1-6, with D perhaps matching TRBD1 (5 bases). Germline V gives CDR1 SGHRS, CDR2 YFSETQ. Trimming left V 2 bases short and J 9 bases short, with 6 bases between. The CDR3 sequence is 12 residues long. CDR3 sequence: CASSLQVSPLHF. CDR3 coding DNA: TGCGCCAGCAGCTTACAGGTTTCACCCCTCCACTTT. Variable domain in full (rest from reference TRBV5-1 and TRBJ1-6): KAGVTQTPRYLIKTRGQQVTLSCSPISGHRSVSWYQQTPGQGLQFLFEYFSETQRNKGNFPGRFSGRQFSNSRSEMNVSTLELGDSALYLCASSLQVSPLHFGNGTRLTVT.

This clone was recorded once. V is TRBV4-1 and J is TRBJ2-6; D is uncertain. The CDR3 sequence is 20 residues long. The germline V and J ends were trimmed by 1 base and 5 bases, with 24 bases remaining between them. CDR1 is MGHRA and CDR2 is YSYEKL in the germline V gene. The DNA for the CDR3 is TGCGCCAGCAGCCAAGCGATGACGGGTATAGCTGTCGGAAGGGCCAACGTCCTGACTTTC. This translates into CASSQAMTGIAVGRANVLTF.

V gene TRBV6-5 combines with J gene TRBJ1-3; D gene uncertain. Germline CDR1 MNHEY, CDR2 SVGAGI. The CDR3 loop spans 14 amino acids. Trimming took off 9 bases at V and 4 bases at J, with 16 bases between the two ends. The DNA for the CDR3 is TGTGCCAGTAGTCCCTTAGAGTGGGGAAACACCATATATTTT. Its protein product is CASSPLEWGNTIYF.

The chain couples TRBV5-1 to TRBJ1-5; a weak D match, TRBD1 (6 bases). The CDR3 runs to 16 residues. Germline V CDR1 and CDR2: SGHRS, YFSETQ. The germline V and J ends were trimmed by 2 bases and 2 bases, with 14 bases remaining between them. This CDR3 is CASSFGPTGGNQPQHF. The DNA of the CDR3 is TGCGCCAGCAGCTTCGGACCGACAGGAGGCAATCAGCCCCAGCATTTT. Complete variable domain (other parts from reference TRBV5-1 and TRBJ1-5): KAGVTQTPRYLIKTRGQQVTLSCSPISGHRSVSWYQQTPGQGLQFLFEYFSETQRNKGNFPGRFSGRQFSNSRSEMNVSTLELGDSALYLCASSFGPTGGNQPQHFGDGTRLSIL.